Shown below are 6 T cell receptor beta chains from a single sample sequenced in a study of glioma-infiltrating T cells after dendritic cell vaccination. Libraries were prepared by immunoSEQ multiplex PCR; TCRdb keeps only in-frame clonotypes and omits some of them. There are approximately 110,000 clones in the sample; around 90% occur only once, and 2.5% to 3% lies in the top ten. Indicated time point: after dendritic cell vaccination, including at tumor progression/relapse. The sample consisted of blood, taken after dendritic cell vaccination. All receptors come from a human donor with glioblastoma.

CDR3 in DNA: TGTGCCAGCAGCCAACGGGGACTTACTAACACCGGGGAGCTGTTTTTT. This codes for CASSQRGLTNTGELFF. V and J are TRBV7-3 and TRBJ2-2; D is possibly TRBD2 (6 bases). Germline loops: CDR1 SGHTA, CDR2 FQGTGA. Trimming took off 5 bases at V and 2 bases at J, with 15 bases between the two ends. The CDR3 covers 16 residues.

The chain has TRBV19 and TRBJ2-7, with D tentatively TRBD1 (6 bases). The ends were cut back, 5 bases at V and 4 bases at J, with 9 bases in the middle. The CDR3 consists of 12 residues. CDR1 and CDR2 (germline): LNHDA, SQIVND (reference sequence). The CDR3 loop reads CASSADRYEQYF. The CDR3 DNA is TGTGCCAGTAGTGCCGACAGGTACGAGCAGTACTTC.

The genes are TRBV6-1 and TRBJ2-7, with TRBD1 as a possible D gene (5 bases). CDR3 length: 12 residues. The germline V gene has CDR1 MNHNS and CDR2 SASEGT. The ends were cut back, 7 bases at V and 2 bases at J, with 9 bases in the middle. DNA for the CDR3: TGTGCCAGCATCGAGACAGCCTACGAGCAGTACTTC. This codes for CASIETAYEQYF.

The chain links TRBV18 to TRBJ1-2, with D perhaps matching TRBD1 (6 bases). There are 13 residues in the CDR3. V lost 3 bases, J lost 5 bases, and 10 bases lay in between. Germline V gives CDR1 KGHSH, CDR2 LQKENI. The CDR3 nucleotides are TGTGCCAGCTCACCTGGGACAACGTATGGCTACACCTTC. Translation gives CASSPGTTYGYTF.

V and J are TRBV29-1 and TRBJ2-7; possibly TRBD1 for D (5 bases). CDR3 length: 12 residues. Trimming took 4 bases from V and 2 from J, leaving 9 bases between them. Germline CDR1 and CDR2: SQVTM and ANQGSEA. The CDR3 reads CSVGDRAYEQYF. The CDR3 bases are TGCAGCGTTGGTGACAGAGCCTACGAGCAGTACTTC.

The sample holds one count of this clone. The V gene is TRBV19, the J gene TRBJ2-5; TRBD1 agrees at 9 bases. The CDR3 spans 16 residues. Looked up from germline, CDR1 is LNHDA and CDR2 is SQIVND (reference sequence). The V gene end was trimmed by 1 base and the J gene end by 1 base; junction bases not matched to a gene: 4. CDR3 nucleotides: TGTGCCAGTAGTATAGGAGGGACAGGGCCCCAAGAGACCCAGTACTTC. Translation: CASSIGGTGPQETQYF.